This T cell receptor (beta chain) is drawn from a study of T cells in women clearing cervical HPV infection. Looking at the study overall: Cases' blood sampling followed lesion detection by median roughly 160 days (90 to 200).

Germline V gene lookup returns CDR1 SGHTA and CDR2 FQGNSA. Trimming left V 2 bases short and J 7 bases short, with 15 bases between. The CDR3 spans 15 residues. A note on this clone: The CDR3 end is not reached by the read, which stops 3 residues before it; the germline J gene fills it in.

This table comes from immunoSEQ multiplex PCR, and its TCRdb copy is limited to in-frame clones, with some not included. The repertoire table contains 30,000 to 35,000 clones. V usage is TRBV7-2 and J usage is TRBJ2-1; perhaps TRBD1 as D (5 bases). The sequence came from a woman between 18 and 70 years old with a cervical HPV16 infection that either progressed to CIN3+ or cleared (not recorded which). The specimen was blood buffy coat. This CDR3 is CASSLQGKLLNEQFF. Incomplete CDR3 DNA: TGTGCCAGCAGCTTACAGGGTAAGCTTTTGAATGAG. The full variable domain, in which reference TRBV7-2 and TRBJ2-1 provide the parts outside the CDR3, is GAGVSQSPSNKVTEKGKDVELRCDPISGHTALYWYRQSLGQGLEFLIYFQGNSAPDKSGLPSDRFSAERTGGSVSTLTIQRTQQEDSAVYLCASSLQGKLLNEQFFGPGTRLTVL.